Below, 21 T cell receptor beta chains from the same sample are listed, as sequenced in a study of blood T cell repertoires in COVID-19. Sequenced by immunoSEQ multiplex PCR; TCRdb stores in-frame clones only, minus some. This table has 190,000 or so clones, 85% to 90% appearing once. Sample: PBMCs or T cells enriched from blood (not recorded which). The receptor set was obtained from a man aged 25-40 years who had recovered from COVID-19.

The J gene is TRBJ2-2, the V gene TRBV28; the D gene is possibly TRBD2 (5 bases). V lost 3 bases and J lost 2, with 7 bases in between. This CDR3 is built from 14 residues. Germline CDR1 is MDHEN and CDR2 is SYDVKM. The CDR3 DNA reads TGTGCCAGCAGTTTCGGACTTAACACCGGGGAGCTGTTTTTT. Protein product: CASSFGLNTGELFF. Complete variable domain (other parts from reference TRBV28 and TRBJ2-2): DVKVTQSSRYLVKRTGEKVFLECVQDMDHENMFWYRQDPGLGLRLIYFSYDVKMKEKGDIPEGYSVSREKKERFSLILESASTNQTSMYLCASSFGLNTGELFFGEGSRLTVL.

The V gene is TRBV4-3, the J gene TRBJ1-2; 8 nucleotides match TRBD1. Germline values: CDR1 LGHNA, CDR2 YSLEER. The CDR3 extends over 15 amino acids. V gave up 1 base and J gave up 1 base; unmatched junction bases: 2. The CDR3 region is CASSQGQGYNYGYTF. The CDR3 nucleotides read TGCGCCAGCAGCCAAGGACAGGGGTATAACTATGGCTACACCTTC.

The V and J genes are TRBV7-9 and TRBJ2-5; perhaps TRBD1 as D (5 bases). Trimming shortened V by 1 base and J by 3 bases, and 6 bases separated the two germline ends. CDR3 length equals 13 residues. Germline CDR1 reads SEHNR; CDR2 reads FQNEAQ (reference sequence). The CDR3 loop reads CASSLVGEETQYF. In DNA form, the CDR3 reads TGTGCCAGCAGCTTAGTAGGGGAAGAGACCCAGTACTTC.

The chain combines TRBV29-1 with TRBJ1-1; D gene unclear. The V end lost 4 bases, the J end lost 3 bases, and 3 bases lay between the germline ends. The germline V gene has CDR1 SQVTM and CDR2 ANQGSEA. There are 10 residues in the CDR3. The CDR3 is CSVGDTEAFF. For the CDR3, the DNA is TGCAGCGTTGGAGACACTGAAGCTTTCTTT.

The chain has TRBV30 and TRBJ1-1; TRBD1 agrees at 9 bases. This CDR3 is built from 15 residues. After removal of 2 bases from V and 5 bases from J, the junction contained 9 bases not matched to a gene. CDR1 and CDR2 from the germline V gene are GTSNPN and SVGIG (reference sequence). The CDR3 DNA reads as TGTGCCTGGAGTCGCCTTAGGACAGGGGTGACTGAAGCTTTCTTT. It specifies CAWSRLRTGVTEAFF.

This clone has just a few counts. The V gene is TRBV4-3, the J gene TRBJ1-5, with 10 positions matching TRBD1. The V gene's germline CDR1 is LGHNA and CDR2 YSLEER. The CDR3 has 17 residues. V lost 4 bases and J lost 4; bases outside the gene matches: 10. The DNA of the CDR3 is TGCGCCAGCAGCCGACGACAGGGGGCAGGTAGTAATCAGCCCCAGCATTTT. Translated: CASSRRQGAGSNQPQHF.

This clone has more than one count but fewer than ten. The CDR3 protein is CASSYSRGNGYTF. CDR3 in DNA: TGTGCCAGCAGTTACTCGAGAGGGAATGGCTACACCTTC. The rearrangement joins TRBV6-5 to TRBJ1-2; the D is unclear. The V end lost 0 bases, the J end lost 6 bases, and 8 bases lay between the germline ends. This CDR3 spans 13 amino acids. Germline V gene sequence: CDR1 MNHEY, CDR2 SVGAGI.

V is TRBV27 and J is TRBJ2-7, with 12 nucleotides matching TRBD2. The CDR3 has 14 amino acids. The germline V gene encodes CDR1 MNHEY and CDR2 SMNVEV (reference sequence). V shed 10 bases and J 9 bases; nucleotides not matched to a gene: 13. The chain's CDR3 is CATLDLAGGPRQYF. In DNA form, the CDR3 reads TGTGCCACCTTAGACCTAGCGGGAGGGCCTCGGCAGTACTTC.

This chain links TRBV6-4 with TRBJ2-1; 12 bases agree with TRBD1. This CDR3 is built from 17 residues. After removal of 0 bases from V and 6 bases from J, the junction contained 6 bases not matched to a gene. Germline lookup yields CDR1 MRHNA and CDR2 SNTAGT. The CDR3 coding sequence is TGTGCCAGCAGTGACTCGAGGGACAGGGGGCTTAGCAATGAGCAGTTCTTC. Protein: CASSDSRDRGLSNEQFF.

The chain carries TRBV4-2 and TRBJ1-2; a possible D gene is TRBD1 (6 bases). The CDR3 has 15 residues. The germline CDR1 and CDR2 sequences are LGHNA and YNFKEQ. The germline V and J ends were trimmed by 0 bases and 14 bases, with 22 bases remaining between them. The CDR3 DNA is TGTGCCAGCAGCCAAGAATGGGGGACACTAGGGGCGTATACCTTC. As protein: CASSQEWGTLGAYTF.

The chain joins TRBV29-1 to TRBJ1-2; 11 bases fit TRBD1. Germline V gene sequence: CDR1 SQVTM, CDR2 ANQGSEA. This CDR3 comprises 16 residues. With 5 bases clipped from V and 4 bases from J, the junction kept 12 bases outside the gene matches. The chain's CDR3 is CSVRAPGTGGVYGYTF. The CDR3 DNA follows: TGCAGCGTTCGAGCCCCCGGGACAGGGGGTGTCTATGGCTACACCTTC.

This chain joins TRBV9 and TRBJ2-1; tentatively, D is TRBD1 (6 bases). CDR3 length: 15 residues. V was trimmed by 0 bases and J by 0 bases, leaving 7 bases between them. From germline, CDR1 is SGDLS and CDR2 YYNGEE. CDR3: CASSVGDISYNEQFF. Written as DNA, the CDR3 is TGTGCCAGCAGCGTAGGGGACATCTCCTACAATGAGCAGTTCTTC.

V usage is TRBV5-4 and J usage is TRBJ2-1, with 9 bases identical to TRBD2. CDR1 and CDR2 (germline): SGHNT, YYREEE (reference sequence). This CDR3 region has 14 residues. The V gene end was trimmed by 4 bases and the J gene end by 4 bases; junction bases not matched to a gene: 3. The CDR3 reads CASSLGLAYNEQFF. CDR3 DNA: TGTGCCAGCAGCCTTGGACTAGCGTACAATGAGCAGTTCTTC.

CDR3 in amino acids: CAWSTGDSGNTIYF. CDR3 in DNA: TGTGCCTGGAGTACAGGCGACTCTGGAAACACCATATATTTT. The chain employs TRBV30 and TRBJ1-3; a weak D match, TRBD1 (5 bases). The CDR3 runs to 14 residues. Germline V gives CDR1 GTSNPN, CDR2 SVGIG (reference sequence). The V gene lost 2 bases and the J gene lost 0 bases, with 8 bases spanning the gap. The full variable domain, its missing parts supplied by reference TRBV30 and TRBJ1-3, is SQTIHQWPATLVQPVGSPLSLECTVEGTSNPNLYWYRQAAGRGLQLLFYSVGIGQISSEVPQNLSASRPQDRQFILSSKKLLLSDSGFYLCAWSTGDSGNTIYFGEGSWLTVV.

The chain joins TRBV5-1 to TRBJ2-7; 11 bases are shared with TRBD2. The CDR3 covers 17 residues. Germline CDR1 reads SGHRS; CDR2 reads YFSETQ. V lost 2 bases to trimming and J lost 4 bases; unmatched junction nucleotides: 11. The CDR3 sequence is CASSFGTVGTSGYEQYF. The CDR3 DNA reads as TGCGCCAGCAGCTTCGGGACAGTGGGGACTAGCGGATACGAGCAGTACTTC.

This clone was observed a handful of times. The chain carries TRBV7-9 and TRBJ1-1; TRBD1 aligns across 7 bases. The CDR3 length is 14 residues. CDR1 and CDR2 (germline): SEHNR, FQNEAQ (reference sequence). After removal of 5 bases from V and 4 bases from J, the junction contained 7 bases not matched to a gene. CDR3 protein: CASSPRTGRTEAFF. The CDR3 DNA reads TGTGCCAGCAGCCCCCGGACAGGTCGCACTGAAGCTTTCTTT. The complete variable domain, with remaining parts taken from reference TRBV7-9 and TRBJ1-1, reads DTGVSQNPRHKITKRGQNVTFRCDPISEHNRLYWYRQTLGQGPEFLTYFQNEAQLEKSRLLSDRFSAERPKGSFSTLEIQRTEQGDSAMYLCASSPRTGRTEAFFGQGTRLTVV.

This clone has only one observation. This CDR3 is CASSQEEAGGDTGELFF. CDR3 nucleotide sequence: TGTGCCAGCAGCCAAGAGGAGGCAGGGGGCGACACCGGGGAGCTGTTTTTT. This chain joins TRBV14 and TRBJ2-2; TRBD1 matches 8 bases. Trimming removed 0 bases from V and 3 bases from J; junction bases left unmatched: 6. From germline, CDR1 is SGHDN and CDR2 FVKESK. The CDR3 has 17 amino acids.

The chain links TRBV7-8 to TRBJ1-1, with a tentative D call TRBD1 (5 bases). Trimming stripped 5 bases from V and 3 bases from J, with 10 bases between. The CDR3 is 13 residues long. CDR1 SGHVS and CDR2 FQNEAQ come from the germline V gene. CDR3 bases: TGTGCCAGCAGCACCCAAGGGGACACTGAAGCTTTCTTT. This codes for CASSTQGDTEAFF.

J is TRBJ1-1 and V is TRBV11-2; maybe TRBD1 (5 bases). The CDR3 contains 15 residues. Germline V CDR1 and CDR2: SGHAT, FQNNGV. Deletions cut 0 bases from V and 2 bases from J, with 10 bases between. CDR3 in amino acids: CASSLEVDRNTEAFF. As DNA, the CDR3 is TGTGCCAGCAGCTTAGAGGTAGACAGAAACACTGAAGCTTTCTTT. Full variable domain (rest looked up from reference TRBV11-2 and TRBJ1-1): EAGVAQSPRYKIIEKRQSVAFWCNPISGHATLYWYQQILGQGPKLLIQFQNNGVVDDSQLPKDRFSAERLKGVDSTLKIQPAKLEDSAVYLCASSLEVDRNTEAFFGQGTRLTVV.

The rearrangement uses TRBV6-5 and TRBJ1-1; TRBD1 matches at 9 bases. V was pared by 6 bases and J by 3 bases, with 2 bases of the junction left unmatched. This CDR3 contains 13 residues. CDR1 MNHEY and CDR2 SVGAGI come from the germline V gene. The CDR3 nucleotides read TGTGCCAGCAGGCGGACAGGGGACACTGAAGCTTTCTTT. This codes for CASRRTGDTEAFF.

The chain is built from TRBV4-3 and TRBJ1-5; D is undetermined. Germline CDR1 and CDR2: LGHNA and YSLEER. The CDR3 is made up of 14 amino acids. Trimming shortened V by 0 bases and J by 9 bases, and 12 bases separated the two germline ends. The CDR3 loop reads CASSQERVASPQHF. The DNA for the CDR3 is TGCGCCAGCAGCCAAGAACGGGTCGCATCGCCCCAGCATTTT.